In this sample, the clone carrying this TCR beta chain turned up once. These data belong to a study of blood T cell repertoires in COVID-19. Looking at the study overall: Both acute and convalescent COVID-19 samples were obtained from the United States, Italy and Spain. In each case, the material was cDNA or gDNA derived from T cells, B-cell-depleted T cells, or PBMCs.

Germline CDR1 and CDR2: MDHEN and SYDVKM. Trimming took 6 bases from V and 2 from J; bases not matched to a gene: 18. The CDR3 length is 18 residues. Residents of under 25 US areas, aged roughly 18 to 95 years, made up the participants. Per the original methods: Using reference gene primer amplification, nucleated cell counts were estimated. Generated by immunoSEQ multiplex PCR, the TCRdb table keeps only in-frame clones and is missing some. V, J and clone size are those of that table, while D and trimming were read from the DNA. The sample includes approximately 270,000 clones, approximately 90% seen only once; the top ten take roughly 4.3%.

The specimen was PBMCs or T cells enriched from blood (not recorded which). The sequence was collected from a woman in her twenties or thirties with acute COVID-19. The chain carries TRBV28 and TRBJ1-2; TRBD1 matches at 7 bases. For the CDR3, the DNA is TGTGCCAGCAGCGACCCTTGGACAGGTTTTGCCCTAAACTATGGCTACACCTTC. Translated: CASSDPWTGFALNYGYTF.